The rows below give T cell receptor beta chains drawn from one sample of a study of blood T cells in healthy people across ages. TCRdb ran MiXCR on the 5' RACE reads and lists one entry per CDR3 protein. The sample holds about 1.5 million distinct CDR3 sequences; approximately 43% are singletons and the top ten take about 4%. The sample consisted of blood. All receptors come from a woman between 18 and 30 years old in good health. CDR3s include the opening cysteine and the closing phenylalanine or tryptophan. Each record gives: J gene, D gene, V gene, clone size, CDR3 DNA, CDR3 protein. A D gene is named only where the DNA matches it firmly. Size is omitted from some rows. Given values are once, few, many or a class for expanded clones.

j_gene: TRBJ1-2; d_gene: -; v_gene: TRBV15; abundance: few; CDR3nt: TGTGCCACCAGCAGAGAGCGGGGATTAAACTATGGCTACACCTTC; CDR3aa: CATSRERGLNYGYTF
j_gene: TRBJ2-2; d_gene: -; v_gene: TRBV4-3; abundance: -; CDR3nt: TGCGCCAGCGAACCAGTAGGAGGGGTCGCCGGGGAGCTGTTTTTT; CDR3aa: CASEPVGGVAGELFF
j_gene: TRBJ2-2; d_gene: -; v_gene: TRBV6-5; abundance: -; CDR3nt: TGTGCCAGCAGCAGGAGTAGGGCCGGGGAGCTGTTTTTT; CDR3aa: CASSRSRAGELFF
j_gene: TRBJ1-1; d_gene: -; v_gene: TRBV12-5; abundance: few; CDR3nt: TGTGCTAGTGGTACCTCGAACACTGAAGCTTTCTTT; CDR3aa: CASGTSNTEAFF
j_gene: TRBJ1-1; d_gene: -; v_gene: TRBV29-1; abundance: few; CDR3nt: TGCAGCGTTTCCGACAGAATGTATTTGAACACTGAAGCTTTCTTT; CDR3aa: CSVSDRMYLNTEAFF
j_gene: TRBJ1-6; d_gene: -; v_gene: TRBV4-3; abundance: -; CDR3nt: TGCGCCAGCAGCCCGGGGGGCCATAGGAGTTCACCCCTCCACTTT; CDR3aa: CASSPGGHRSSPLHF
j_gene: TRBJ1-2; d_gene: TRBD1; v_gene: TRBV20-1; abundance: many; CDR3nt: TGCAGTGCTGACTCCGACAGGGGGCCGTTCGGCTACACCTTC; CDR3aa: CSADSDRGPFGYTF
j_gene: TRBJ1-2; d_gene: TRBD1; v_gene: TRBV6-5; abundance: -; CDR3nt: TGTGCCAGCACCGACGGGACAGGGGACAATGGCTACACCTTC; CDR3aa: CASTDGTGDNGYTF
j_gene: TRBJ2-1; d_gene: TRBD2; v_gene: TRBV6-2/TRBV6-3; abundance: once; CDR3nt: TGTGCCAGCAGTTACGCGGGAGGCCCCTACGAGCAGTTCTTC; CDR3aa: CASSYAGGPYEQFF
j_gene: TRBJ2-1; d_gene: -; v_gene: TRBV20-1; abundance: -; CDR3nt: TGCAGTGCTAGAGTGCCTCCGGGACTCAGCCACAATGAGCAGCACTTC; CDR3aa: CSARVPPGLSHNEQHF
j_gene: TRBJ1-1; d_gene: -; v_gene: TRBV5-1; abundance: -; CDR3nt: TGCGCCAGCAGCTTATATTCCGGGGCTCGGATGAACACTGAAGCTTTCTTT; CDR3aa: CASSLYSGARMNTEAFF
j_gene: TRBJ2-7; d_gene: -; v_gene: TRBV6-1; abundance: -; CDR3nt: TGTGCCAGCAGTACGCAAGCGGAGTCCTACGAGCAGTACTTC; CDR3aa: CASSTQAESYEQYF
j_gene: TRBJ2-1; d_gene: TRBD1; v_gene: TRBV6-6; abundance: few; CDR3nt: TGTGCCAGCAGTTTACCCCCGGGACAGATACGACATGAGCAGTTCTTC; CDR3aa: CASSLPPGQIRHEQFF
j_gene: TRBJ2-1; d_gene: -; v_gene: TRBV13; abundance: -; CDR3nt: TGTGCCAGCAGCCCTGATATTGGCAATGAGCAGTTCTTC; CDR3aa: CASSPDIGNEQFF
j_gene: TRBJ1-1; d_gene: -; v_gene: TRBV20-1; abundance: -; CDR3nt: TGCAGTGCTTCACAGGGTTACACTGAAGCTTTCTTT; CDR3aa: CSASQGYTEAFF
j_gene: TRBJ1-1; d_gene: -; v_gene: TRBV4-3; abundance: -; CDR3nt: TGCGCCAGCAGCCAAGATCAGGGGTACACTGAAGCTTTCTTT; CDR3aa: CASSQDQGYTEAFF
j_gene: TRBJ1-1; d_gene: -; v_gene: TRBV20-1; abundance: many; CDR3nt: TGCAGTGCTAGAGATTTAGCTGAAGCTTTCTTT; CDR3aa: CSARDLAEAFF
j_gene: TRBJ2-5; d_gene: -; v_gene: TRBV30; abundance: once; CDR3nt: TGTGCCTGGAGTGTTCCCGGGACAATGGCAGAGACCCAGTACTTC; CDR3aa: CAWSVPGTMAETQYF
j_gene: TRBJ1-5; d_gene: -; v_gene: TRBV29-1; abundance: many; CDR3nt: TGCAGCGTTGCGTTTCCAGGCCAGCCCCAGCATTTT; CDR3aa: CSVAFPGQPQHF
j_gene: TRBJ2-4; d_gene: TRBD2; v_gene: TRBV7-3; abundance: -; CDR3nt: TGTGCCAGCAGCTTCCTAGCGGACAATGAGCAGTACTTC; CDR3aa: CASSFLADNEQYF
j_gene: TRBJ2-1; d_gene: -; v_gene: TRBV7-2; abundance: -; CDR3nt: TGTGCCAGCAGCCACACAGGGATCCGCATTACCAATGAGCAGTTCTTC; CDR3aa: CASSHTGIRITNEQFF
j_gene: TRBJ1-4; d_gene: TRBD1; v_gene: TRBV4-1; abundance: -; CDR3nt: TGCGCCAGCAGCCAATTTACAGGGGGAACTAATGAAAAACTGTTTTTT; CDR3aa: CASSQFTGGTNEKLFF
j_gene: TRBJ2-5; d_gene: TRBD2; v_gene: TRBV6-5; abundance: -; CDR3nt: TGTGCCAGCAGGATAGCGGGGGAAGAGACCCAGTACTTC; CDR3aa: CASRIAGEETQYF
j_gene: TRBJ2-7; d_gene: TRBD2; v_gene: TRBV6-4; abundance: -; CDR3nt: TGTGCCAGCAGGGTCGGGACTAGCGGGGGGAAACACTACGAGCAGTACTTC; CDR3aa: CASRVGTSGGKHYEQYF
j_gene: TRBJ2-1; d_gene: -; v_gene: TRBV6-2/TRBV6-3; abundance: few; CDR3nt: TGTGCCAGCAGCCTAGAGAGGGGGGGACAGGAGCAGTTCTTC; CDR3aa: CASSLERGGQEQFF
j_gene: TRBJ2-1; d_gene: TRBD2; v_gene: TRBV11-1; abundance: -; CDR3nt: TGTGCCAGCAGCAAACTAGGACTAGCGGACTACAATGAGCAGTTCTTC; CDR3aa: CASSKLGLADYNEQFF
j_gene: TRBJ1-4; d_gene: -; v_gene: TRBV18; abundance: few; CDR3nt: TGTGCCAGCTCACCTGACTTAGTTGGTCTGACAGGAGGCCCCGCAACTAATGAAAAACTGTTTTTT; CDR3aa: CASSPDLVGLTGGPATNEKLFF
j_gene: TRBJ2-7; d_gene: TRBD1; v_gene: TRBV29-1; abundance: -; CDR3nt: TGCAGCGTTGCAGCGGGACAGGGGGCTTACGAGCAGTACTTC; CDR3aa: CSVAAGQGAYEQYF
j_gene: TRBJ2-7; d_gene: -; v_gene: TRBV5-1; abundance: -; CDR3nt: TGCGCCAGCAGCTTGGCCAAAGGGGGTGGGTACGAGCAGTACTTC; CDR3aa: CASSLAKGGGYEQYF
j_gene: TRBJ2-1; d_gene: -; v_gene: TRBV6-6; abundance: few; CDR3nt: TGTGCCAGCAGTTACTCTGCGGGCAGCTCCTACAATGAGCAGTTCTTC; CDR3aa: CASSYSAGSSYNEQFF
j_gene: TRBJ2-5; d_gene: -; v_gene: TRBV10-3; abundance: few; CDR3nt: TGTGCCATCAGTGGAGCGTTGGAGACCCAGTACTTC; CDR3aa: CAISGALETQYF
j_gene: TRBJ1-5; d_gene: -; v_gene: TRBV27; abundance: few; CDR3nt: TGTGCCAGCAGTCCTGTGGTGTTACAGCCCCAGCATTTT; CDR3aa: CASSPVVLQPQHF
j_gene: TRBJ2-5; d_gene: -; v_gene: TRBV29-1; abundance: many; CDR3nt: TGCAGCGTTGATTGGTACGAAGAGACCCAGTACTTC; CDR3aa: CSVDWYEETQYF
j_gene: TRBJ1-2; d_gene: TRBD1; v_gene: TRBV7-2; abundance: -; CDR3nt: TGTGCCAGCACCAGGGGGTTCGCTAACTATGGCTACACCTTC; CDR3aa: CASTRGFANYGYTF
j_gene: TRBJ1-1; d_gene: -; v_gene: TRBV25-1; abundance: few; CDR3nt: TGTGCCAGCAGTGAAATGGGGGGTGGCACTGAAGCTTTCTTT; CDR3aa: CASSEMGGGTEAFF
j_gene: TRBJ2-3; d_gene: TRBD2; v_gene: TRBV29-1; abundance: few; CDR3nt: TGCAGCTCCTTCCAAGATGGGGGGGAAGCAGATACGCAGTATTTT; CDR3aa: CSSFQDGGEADTQYF
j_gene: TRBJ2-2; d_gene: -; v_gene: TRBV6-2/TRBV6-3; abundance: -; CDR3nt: TGTGCCAGCAGGGCTCGAACCAACACCGGGGAGCTGTTTTTT; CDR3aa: CASRARTNTGELFF
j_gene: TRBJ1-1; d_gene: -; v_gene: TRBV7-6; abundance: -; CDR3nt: TGTGCCAGCAGCTTAGGGGGGGGAAGGCCTGAAGCTTTCTTT; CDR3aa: CASSLGGGRPEAFF
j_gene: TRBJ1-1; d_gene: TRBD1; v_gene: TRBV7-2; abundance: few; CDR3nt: TGTGCCAGCAGCACTACGACAGGGCTCGGCACTGAAGCTTTCTTT; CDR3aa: CASSTTTGLGTEAFF
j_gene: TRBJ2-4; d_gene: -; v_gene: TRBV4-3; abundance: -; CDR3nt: TGCGCCAGCAGCCAAGATCGGGGAGGCCTGAACATTCAGTACTTC; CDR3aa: CASSQDRGGLNIQYF
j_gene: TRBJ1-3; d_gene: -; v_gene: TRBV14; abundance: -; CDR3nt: TGTGCCAGCAGCCAAGATCTCGCGGGGTCTGGAAACACCATATATTTT; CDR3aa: CASSQDLAGSGNTIYF